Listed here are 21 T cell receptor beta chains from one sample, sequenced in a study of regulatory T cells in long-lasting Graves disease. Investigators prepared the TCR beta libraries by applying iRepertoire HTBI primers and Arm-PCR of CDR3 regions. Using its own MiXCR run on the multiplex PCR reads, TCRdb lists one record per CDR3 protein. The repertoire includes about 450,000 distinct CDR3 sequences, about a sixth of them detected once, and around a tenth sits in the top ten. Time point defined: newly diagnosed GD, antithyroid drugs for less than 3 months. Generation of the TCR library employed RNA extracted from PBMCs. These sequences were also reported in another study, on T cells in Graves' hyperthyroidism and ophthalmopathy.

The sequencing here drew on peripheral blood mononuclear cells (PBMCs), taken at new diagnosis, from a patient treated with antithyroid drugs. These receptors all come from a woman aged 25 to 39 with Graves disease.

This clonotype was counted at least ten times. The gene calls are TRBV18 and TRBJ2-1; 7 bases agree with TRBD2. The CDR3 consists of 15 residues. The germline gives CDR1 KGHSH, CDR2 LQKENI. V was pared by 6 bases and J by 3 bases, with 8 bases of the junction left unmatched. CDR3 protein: CASSPPASGYNEQFF. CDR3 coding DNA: TGTGCCAGCTCCCCCCCCGCTAGCGGCTACAATGAGCAGTTCTTC.

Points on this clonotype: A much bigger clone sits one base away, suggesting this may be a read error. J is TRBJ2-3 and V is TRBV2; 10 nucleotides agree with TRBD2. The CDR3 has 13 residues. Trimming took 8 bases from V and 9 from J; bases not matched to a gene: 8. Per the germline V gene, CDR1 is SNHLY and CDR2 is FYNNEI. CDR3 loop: CASLLAGRDTQYF. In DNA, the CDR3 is TGTGCCAGCTTACTAGCGGGAAGGGACACGCAGTATTTT.

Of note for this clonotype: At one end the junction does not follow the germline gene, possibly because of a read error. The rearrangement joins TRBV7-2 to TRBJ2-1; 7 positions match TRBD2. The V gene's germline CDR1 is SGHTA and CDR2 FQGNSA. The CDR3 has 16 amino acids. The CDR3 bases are TGTGCCAGCAGCGACCTAGCGGATAGCTCCTACAATGATCAGTTCTTC. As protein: CASSDLADSSYNDQFF.

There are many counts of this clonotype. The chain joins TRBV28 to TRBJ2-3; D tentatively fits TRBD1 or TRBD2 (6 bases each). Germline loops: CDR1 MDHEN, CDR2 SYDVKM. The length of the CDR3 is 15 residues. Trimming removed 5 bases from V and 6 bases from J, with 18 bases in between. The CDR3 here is CASSPDEQGRDTQYF. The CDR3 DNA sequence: TGTGCCAGCAGTCCTGACGAGCAGGGGAGGGATACGCAGTATTTT.

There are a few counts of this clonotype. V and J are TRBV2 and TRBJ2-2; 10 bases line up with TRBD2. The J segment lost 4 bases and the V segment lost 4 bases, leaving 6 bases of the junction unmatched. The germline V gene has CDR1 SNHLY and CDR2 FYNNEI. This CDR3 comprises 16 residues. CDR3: CASSVGSGGITGELFF. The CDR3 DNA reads TGTGCCAGCAGTGTGGGTAGCGGGGGGATCACCGGGGAGCTGTTTTTT.

The CDR3: CASSPPGQGWGAYGYTF. The CDR3 DNA reads as TGTGCCAGCAGTCCCCCGGGACAGGGGTGGGGAGCCTATGGCTACACCTTC. The chain is built from TRBV28 and TRBJ1-2; 10 bases fit TRBD1. Germline CDR1 and CDR2: MDHEN and SYDVKM. The junction had 13 bases not matched to a gene; V was cut back by 5 bases and J by 4 bases. The CDR3 sequence is 17 residues long.

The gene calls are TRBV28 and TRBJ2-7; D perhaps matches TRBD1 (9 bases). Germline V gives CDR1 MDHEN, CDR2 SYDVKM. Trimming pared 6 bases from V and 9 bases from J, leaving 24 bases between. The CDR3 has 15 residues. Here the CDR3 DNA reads TGTGCCAGCAGGCCCCCGGGGGGGTTGGGACAGGGGCAGTACTTC. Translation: CASRPPGGLGQGQYF.

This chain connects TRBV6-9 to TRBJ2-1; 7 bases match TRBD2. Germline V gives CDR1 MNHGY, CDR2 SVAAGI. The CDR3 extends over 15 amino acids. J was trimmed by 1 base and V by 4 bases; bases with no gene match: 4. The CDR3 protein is CASSWSGRSYNEQFF. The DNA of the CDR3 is TGTGCCAGCAGTTGGTCCGGGAGGTCCTACAATGAGCAGTTCTTC.

The CDR3 is CASSIGTSGRETQYF. The DNA for the CDR3 is TGTGCCAGTAGTATAGGGACTAGCGGGAGGGAGACCCAGTACTTC. The chain carries TRBV19 and TRBJ2-5; 14 positions agree with TRBD2. Germline trimming cut 1 base from V and 5 bases from J; bases unmatched to any gene: 0. CDR3 size: 15 residues. CDR1 and CDR2 (germline): LNHDA, SQIVND (reference sequence).

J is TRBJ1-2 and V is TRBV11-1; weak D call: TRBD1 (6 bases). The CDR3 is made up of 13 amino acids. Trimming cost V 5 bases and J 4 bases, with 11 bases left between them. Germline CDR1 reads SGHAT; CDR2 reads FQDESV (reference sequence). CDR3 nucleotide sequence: TGTGCCAGCAGCCAGAGGGGGACCTATGGCTACACCTTC. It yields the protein CASSQRGTYGYTF.

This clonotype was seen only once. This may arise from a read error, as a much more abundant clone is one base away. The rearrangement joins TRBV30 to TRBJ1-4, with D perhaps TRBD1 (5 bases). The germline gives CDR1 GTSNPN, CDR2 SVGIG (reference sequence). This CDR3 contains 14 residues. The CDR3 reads CAWSIGGVNENLFF. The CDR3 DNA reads TGTGCCTGGAGTATAGGAGGGGTTAATGAAAATCTGTTTTTT.

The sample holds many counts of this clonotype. The CDR3 DNA reads TGTGCCAGCTCATCCCAGGATTCTAACTATGGCTACACCTTC. Residues: CASSSQDSNYGYTF. The rearrangement uses TRBV18 and TRBJ1-2; no firm D call. CDR1 is KGHSH, CDR2 LQKENI, per germline. V lost 5 bases to trimming and J lost 0 bases, with 10 bases between them. This CDR3 comprises 14 residues.

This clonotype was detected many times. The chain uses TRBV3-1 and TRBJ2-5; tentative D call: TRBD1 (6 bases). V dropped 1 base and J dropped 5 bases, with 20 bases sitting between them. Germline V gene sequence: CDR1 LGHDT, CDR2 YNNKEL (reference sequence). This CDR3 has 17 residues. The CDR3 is CASSQVVDRKAWETQYF. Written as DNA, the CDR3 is TGTGCCAGCAGCCAAGTGGTTGACAGGAAGGCGTGGGAGACCCAGTACTTC.

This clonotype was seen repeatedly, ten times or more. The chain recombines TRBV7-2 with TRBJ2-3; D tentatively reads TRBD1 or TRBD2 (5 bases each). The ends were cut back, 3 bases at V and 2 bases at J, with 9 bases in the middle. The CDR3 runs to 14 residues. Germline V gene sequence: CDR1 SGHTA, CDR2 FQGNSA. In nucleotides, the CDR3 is TGTGCCAGCAGCTTGAGGGGACCCACAGATACGCAGTATTTT. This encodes CASSLRGPTDTQYF.

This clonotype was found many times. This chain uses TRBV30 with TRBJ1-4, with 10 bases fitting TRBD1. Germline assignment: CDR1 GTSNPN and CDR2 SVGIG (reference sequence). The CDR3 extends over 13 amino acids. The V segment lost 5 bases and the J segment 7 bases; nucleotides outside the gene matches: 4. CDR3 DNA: TGTGCCTGGGAGGGACAGGGGACTGAAAAACTGTTTTTT. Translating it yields CAWEGQGTEKLFF. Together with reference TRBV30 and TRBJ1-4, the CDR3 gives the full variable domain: SQTIHQWPATLVQPVGSPLSLECTVEGTSNPNLYWYRQAAGRGLQLLFYSVGIGQISSEVPQNLSASRPQDRQFILSSKKLLLSDSGFYLCAWEGQGTEKLFFGSGTQLSVL.

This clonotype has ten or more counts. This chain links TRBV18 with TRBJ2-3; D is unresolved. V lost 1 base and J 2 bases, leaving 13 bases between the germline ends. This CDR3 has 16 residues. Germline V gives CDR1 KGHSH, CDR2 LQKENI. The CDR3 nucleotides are TGTGCCAGCTCACCACGGCTCCGATTCCCCACAGATACGCAGTATTTT. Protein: CASSPRLRFPTDTQYF.

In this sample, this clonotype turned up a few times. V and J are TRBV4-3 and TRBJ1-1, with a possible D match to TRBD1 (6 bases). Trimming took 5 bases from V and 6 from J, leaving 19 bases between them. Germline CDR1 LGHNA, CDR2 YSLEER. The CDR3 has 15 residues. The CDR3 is CASSLGGGRDSEAFF. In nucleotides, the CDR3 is TGCGCCAGCAGCTTGGGGGGGGGGCGCGACTCTGAAGCTTTCTTT.

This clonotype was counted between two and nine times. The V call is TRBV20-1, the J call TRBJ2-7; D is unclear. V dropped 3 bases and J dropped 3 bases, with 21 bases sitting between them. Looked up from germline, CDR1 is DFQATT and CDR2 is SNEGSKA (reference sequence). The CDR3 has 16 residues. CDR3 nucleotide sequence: TGCAGTGCTAGGCTTATAGGGTCAACGTGGATCTACGAGCAGTACTTC. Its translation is CSARLIGSTWIYEQYF.

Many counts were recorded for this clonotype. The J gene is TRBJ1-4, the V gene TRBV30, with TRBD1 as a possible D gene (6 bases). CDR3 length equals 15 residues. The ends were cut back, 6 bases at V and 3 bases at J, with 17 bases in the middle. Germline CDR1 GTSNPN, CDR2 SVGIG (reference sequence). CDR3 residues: CACPAGGASNEKLFF. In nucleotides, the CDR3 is TGTGCCTGCCCGGCCGGGGGCGCGTCTAATGAAAAACTGTTTTTT.

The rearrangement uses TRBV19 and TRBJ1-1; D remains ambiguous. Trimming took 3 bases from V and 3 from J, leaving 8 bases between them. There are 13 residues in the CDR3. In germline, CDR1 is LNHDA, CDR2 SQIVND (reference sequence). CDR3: CASSMGRDTEAFF. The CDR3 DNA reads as TGTGCCAGTAGTATGGGAAGGGACACTGAAGCTTTCTTT. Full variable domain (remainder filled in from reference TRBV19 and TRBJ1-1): DGGITQSPKYLFRKEGQNVTLSCEQNLNHDAMYWYRQDPGQGLRLIYYSQIVNDFQKGDIAEGYSVSREKKESFPLTVTSAQKNPTAFYLCASSMGRDTEAFFGQGTRLTVV.

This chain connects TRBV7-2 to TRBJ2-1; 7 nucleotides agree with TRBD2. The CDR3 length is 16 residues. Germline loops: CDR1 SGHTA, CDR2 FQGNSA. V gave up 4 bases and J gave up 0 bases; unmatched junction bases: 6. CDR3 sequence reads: CASSSILASSYNEQFF. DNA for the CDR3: TGTGCCAGCAGCTCAATACTAGCGTCCTCCTACAATGAGCAGTTCTTC.